Listed below are T cell receptor beta chains from one sample, sequenced in a study of response to subunit inactivated influenza vaccine. Using its own MiXCR run on the RT-PCR reads, TCRdb lists one record per CDR3 protein. The table lists fewer than 700,000 distinct CDR3 sequences, about an eighth of them singletons, with about an eighth in the top ten. The sequencing here drew on PBMCs from blood, taken roughly 45 days after vaccination. All receptors derive from a man aged 50 or older who received an inactivated influenza vaccine. CDR3s include the opening cysteine and the closing phenylalanine or tryptophan. The D gene is left open where the match is weak. Size values are once, few and many counts, or a class for expanded clones, and some rows have none.

size	D	V	J	DNA	CDR3
few	NA	TRBV6-1	TRBJ1-2	TGTGCCAGCAGGAGACAGCTAGACTATGGCTACACCTTC	CASRRQLDYGYTF
few	TRBD2	TRBV7-9	TRBJ2-7	TGTGCCAGCAGCTCCACTGGGACTAGCGGCTCCTACGAGCAGTACTTC	CASSSTGTSGSYEQYF
many	NA	TRBV4-3	TRBJ2-1	TGCGCCAGCAGCCAAGCGGTTATAGGCCCCCCAGGGTCTGAGCAGTTCTTC	CASSQAVIGPPGSEQFF
many	NA	TRBV6-5	TRBJ2-7	TGTGCCAGCAGTTACTCGATTCCCACCTACGAGCAGTACTTC	CASSYSIPTYEQYF
NA	NA	TRBV6-5	TRBJ1-6	TGTGCCAGCAGTTACGAGGAAAGATCACCCCTCCACTTT	CASSYEERSPLHF
NA	NA	TRBV9	TRBJ2-5	TGTGCCAGCAGCGTGGCAGGGAGGACCGTAGAGACCCAGTACTTC	CASSVAGRTVETQYF
many	NA	TRBV20-1	TRBJ2-5	TGCAGTGCTCGCTTAGGGGAGACCCAGTACTTC	CSARLGETQYF
few	NA	TRBV7-8	TRBJ1-5	TGTGCCAGCAGCTTAGCACAGTTTCAGCCCCAGCATTTT	CASSLAQFQPQHF
few	TRBD1	TRBV12-3/TRBV12-4	TRBJ2-1	TGTGCCATCGGGCAGGGGGCAAGGGATGAGCAGTTCTTC	CAIGQGARDEQFF
NA	TRBD1	TRBV2	TRBJ1-1	TGTGCCAGCAGTGGGCAGGGGGTGAACACTGAAGCTTTCTTT	CASSGQGVNTEAFF
NA	TRBD2	TRBV7-7	TRBJ2-3	TGTGCCAGCAGCCAAGGACTAGCGGGAGCAGGGGATACGCAGTATTTT	CASSQGLAGAGDTQYF
few	TRBD1	TRBV5-1	TRBJ2-5	TGCGCCAGCAGCTTGGGCCTCGGACAGGGGGCGATTCAAGAGACCCAGTACTTC	CASSLGLGQGAIQETQYF
many	NA	TRBV7-9	TRBJ2-7	TGTGCCAGCACCCAGGACTGGGGCGAGCAGTACTTC	CASTQDWGEQYF
NA	TRBD1	TRBV7-2	TRBJ1-2	TGTGCCAGCAGCGACCGGACAGGGGGCTTATTTGGCTACACCTTC	CASSDRTGGLFGYTF
NA	NA	TRBV7-2	TRBJ1-1	TGTGCCAGCAGTCCTCACAACCAGGGCGCCACTGAAGCTTTCTTT	CASSPHNQGATEAFF
NA	NA	TRBV4-2	TRBJ2-7	TGTGCCAGCAGCCAAGAATCTGCTGGCGGGCTAGCCTACGAGCAGTACTTC	CASSQESAGGLAYEQYF
few	NA	TRBV6-2/TRBV6-3	TRBJ2-1	TGTGCCAGCAGCCGTCCGGCGGGCCCTCCCTCCTACAATGAGCAGTTCTTC	CASSRPAGPPSYNEQFF
few	TRBD1	TRBV19	TRBJ2-3	TGTGCCAGTAGTTTTGGACAGGGTGCAGATACGCAGTATTTT	CASSFGQGADTQYF
many	NA	TRBV20-1	TRBJ2-7	TGCAGTGCTAGAGCGGACAGGAGGGGCGGCTACGAGCAGTACTTC	CSARADRRGGYEQYF
few	TRBD1	TRBV5-1	TRBJ2-5	TGCGCCAGCAGCTTGTGGGGACAGAAGGAAGAGACCCAGTACTTC	CASSLWGQKEETQYF
few	TRBD1	TRBV7-9	TRBJ2-5	TGTGCCAGCAGCTCCCGACAGGGAGCTCAAGAGACCCAGTACTTC	CASSSRQGAQETQYF
NA	TRBD1	TRBV29-1	TRBJ1-1	TGCAGCGTTGATCTCAGGGGGCCTGAAGCTTTCTTT	CSVDLRGPEAFF
few	NA	TRBV4-2	TRBJ2-7	TGTGCCAGCAGCCAAGATAATTTACAGGGAGGCTACGAGCAGTACTTC	CASSQDNLQGGYEQYF
NA	NA	TRBV29-1	TRBJ2-7	TGCAGCGTTGAAGATCAGGAGGGGATTCCCTACGAGCAGTACTTC	CSVEDQEGIPYEQYF
few	NA	TRBV21-1	TRBJ2-1	TGTGCCAGCAGCAAAGAGGAAGAGGGCAGCTCCTACAATGAGCAGTTCTTC	CASSKEEEGSSYNEQFF
many	NA	TRBV20-1	TRBJ1-5	TGCAGTGCAGCCGGGACTAACAATCAGCCCCAGCATTTT	CSAAGTNNQPQHF
NA	NA	TRBV7-9	TRBJ1-4	TGTGCCAGCAGCACTGGGGACATCGAGAATGAAAAACTGTTTTTT	CASSTGDIENEKLFF
NA	NA	TRBV2	TRBJ2-3	TGTGCCAGCAGTGAAGCGGTGGGGGATACGCAGTATTTT	CASSEAVGDTQYF
few	NA	TRBV5-6	TRBJ1-2	TGTGCCAGCACCTTTCAAAGGGAGAATGGCTACACCTTC	CASTFQRENGYTF
few	NA	TRBV9	TRBJ2-3	TGTGCCAGCAGCGTACTCTCTAGCGTTAGCACAGATACGCAGTATTTT	CASSVLSSVSTDTQYF
many	TRBD1	TRBV25-1	TRBJ2-3	TGTGCCAGCAGTGAAGGGACAGTCACAGATACGCAGTATTTT	CASSEGTVTDTQYF
few	TRBD1	TRBV3-1	TRBJ2-2	TGTGCCAGCAGCCACCGGGGACAGGGACAGTCCGGGGAGCTGTTTTTT	CASSHRGQGQSGELFF
many	NA	TRBV5-1	TRBJ1-1	TGCGCCAGCAGCTTGACAGGGCCGACCACTGAAGCTTTCTTT	CASSLTGPTTEAFF
NA	NA	TRBV20-1	TRBJ2-7	TGCAGTGCTAGACATTGGAGGGAGGTATCCTACGAGCAGTACTTC	CSARHWREVSYEQYF
NA	NA	TRBV7-2	TRBJ2-4	TGTGCCAGCAGCCTTGCTTCGGGGACCCTAGCCAAAAACATTCAGTACTTC	CASSLASGTLAKNIQYF
NA	NA	TRBV25-1	TRBJ2-7	TGTGCCAGCAGTGAGGGCTCGTCGGTCCGCGAGCAGTACTTC	CASSEGSSVREQYF
NA	NA	TRBV5-1	TRBJ2-6	TGCGCCAGCAGCTTTGGGTGGGCGGCGACCAACGTCCTGACTTTC	CASSFGWAATNVLTF
NA	TRBD1	TRBV12-3/TRBV12-4	TRBJ1-4	TGTGCCAGCAGTTCAAGGGACAGCCTACCGCAAAAACTGTTTTTT	CASSSRDSLPQKLFF
many	NA	TRBV12-3/TRBV12-4	TRBJ2-7	TGTGCCAGCAGTTTAACATCACACAGGGTCCACGAGCAGTACTTC	CASSLTSHRVHEQYF
NA	NA	TRBV2	TRBJ2-7	TGTGCCAGCAGTGACTTCCAGAGCTCCTACGAGCAGTACTTC	CASSDFQSSYEQYF
few	NA	TRBV7-9	TRBJ1-4	TGTGCCAGCAGCTTATCCTGGGACATTTACCCTTTGAAACTGTTTTTT	CASSLSWDIYPLKLFF
few	TRBD2	TRBV2	TRBJ2-7	TGTGCCAGTAGAGTGGGCGGACTAGCGGGGGCCGGCCGCTACGAGCAGTACTTC	CASRVGGLAGAGRYEQYF
NA	TRBD2	TRBV7-6	TRBJ2-1	TGTGCCAGCAGCCCTGGGACTAGCGGGCGGTCCTACAATGAGCAGTTCTTC	CASSPGTSGRSYNEQFF
NA	NA	TRBV20-1	TRBJ1-2	TGCAGTGCTAGAGATTTCGTGATCTACCATGGCTACACCTTC	CSARDFVIYHGYTF
few	NA	TRBV11-2	TRBJ1-5	TGTGCCAGCAGCTTAGAGGGTTACAATCAGCCCCAGCATTTT	CASSLEGYNQPQHF
few	NA	TRBV20-1	TRBJ1-2	TGCAGTGCTAGAGATCTACAGCTTTATGGCTACACCTTC	CSARDLQLYGYTF
NA	NA	TRBV29-1	TRBJ2-3	TGCAGCGTTGGGGGAGATTTCGGCACAGATACGCAGTATTTT	CSVGGDFGTDTQYF
few	NA	TRBV6-2/TRBV6-3	TRBJ2-1	TGTGCCAGCGGGGAGAACTACAATGAGCAGTTCTTC	CASGENYNEQFF
NA	NA	TRBV5-1	TRBJ2-1	TGCGCCAGCAGCTTGAATGCGGGGACCAATGAGCAGTTCTTC	CASSLNAGTNEQFF
many	NA	TRBV28	TRBJ2-7	TGTGCCAGCAGCCGACGGACCTCCTACGAGCAGTACTTC	CASSRRTSYEQYF
NA	NA	TRBV4-3	TRBJ1-5	TGCGCCAGCAGCCAAGTCGGGACACGCAGAACTGATCAGCCCCAGCATTTT	CASSQVGTRRTDQPQHF
NA	TRBD2	TRBV20-1	TRBJ2-1	TGCAGTGCTAGGTGGACTAGCGGAATCAATGAGCAGTTCTTC	CSARWTSGINEQFF
few	NA	TRBV7-8	TRBJ2-3	TGTGCCAGCAGCTTATCGGACCCTACGCAGTATTTT	CASSLSDPTQYF
NA	NA	TRBV20-1	TRBJ2-6	TGCAGTGCTAAGACAGCAAGCGCTCACTCTGGGGCCAACGTCCTGACTTTC	CSAKTASAHSGANVLTF
many	NA	TRBV28	TRBJ1-2	TGTGCCAGCAGTTTAATGGATGGGACAACCTCGAACTATGGCTACACCTTC	CASSLMDGTTSNYGYTF
NA	TRBD2	TRBV15	TRBJ2-7	TGTGCCACCAGCATTAGGGGACGGCGACTAGCGGGAGGAGACGAGCAGTACTTC	CATSIRGRRLAGGDEQYF
many	NA	TRBV12-3/TRBV12-4	TRBJ1-2	TGTGCCAGCAGTTTACAGGGCGGGTTCTATGGCTACACCTTC	CASSLQGGFYGYTF